The 30 T cell receptor beta chains below were found in one sample sequenced in a study of T cell responses to AZD1222 COVID-19 vaccine. Assay used: immunoSEQ multiplex PCR; TCRdb lists only in-frame clones, some missing. The sample has around 140,000 clones, almost 95% seen once. The material sequenced was peripheral blood, taken 28 days after the second AZD1222 dose. All receptors derive from an adult who received the AZD1222 COVID-19 vaccine.

This clone was counted once. Here the CDR3 DNA reads TGTGCCAGCAGTTGGACGGGACAGGGGGACAATGAGCAGTTCTTC. Residues: CASSWTGQGDNEQFF. The gene calls are TRBV27 and TRBJ2-1, with 11 bases identical to TRBD1. J lost 5 bases, V lost 4 bases, and 4 bases had no gene match. Germline V gene lookup returns CDR1 MNHEY and CDR2 SMNVEV (reference sequence). The length of the CDR3 is 15 residues.

CDR3 bases: TGTGCCAGCAGTTCTCGGTCCGAACGATACGCTTTCTTT. Its translation: CASSSRSERYAFF. The J gene is TRBJ1-1, the V gene TRBV6-5, with D hard to call. There are 13 residues in the CDR3. V lost 4 bases and J lost 11, with 17 bases in between. Germline V lookup: CDR1 MNHEY, CDR2 SVGAGI.

This chain connects TRBV6-6 to TRBJ2-7, with 12 positions matching TRBD1. Looked up from germline, CDR1 is MNHNY and CDR2 is SVGAGI (reference sequence). The ends lost 5 bases at V and 3 bases at J; junction bases unmatched: 11. The CDR3 runs 17 residues. CDR3 DNA: TGTGCCAGCAGTCAGCCGGGACAGGGGGCGACTGGCTACGAGCAGTACTTC. Translation gives CASSQPGQGATGYEQYF.

This chain joins TRBV20-1 and TRBJ2-2, with 8 bases that match TRBD2. Germline V gene data show CDR1 as DFQATT and CDR2 as SNEGSKA (reference sequence). This CDR3 comprises 14 residues. With 3 bases clipped from V and 6 bases from J, the junction kept 6 bases outside the gene matches. The CDR3 loop is CSASRAGGSGELFF. Here the CDR3 DNA reads TGCAGTGCTAGTCGCGCGGGAGGATCCGGGGAGCTGTTTTTT.

The chain combines TRBV30 with TRBJ1-5; 8 bases are shared with TRBD1. The CDR3 consists of 13 residues. The V and J ends lost 1 base and 4 bases, in that order; junction bases with no gene match: 0. Per germline, CDR1 GTSNPN and CDR2 SVGIG (reference sequence). DNA for the CDR3: TGTGCCTGGAGTGACAGGGGGAATCAGCCCCAGCATTTT. This codes for CAWSDRGNQPQHF.

This rearrangement joins TRBV5-1 to TRBJ1-1; D is undetermined. Germline assignment: CDR1 SGHRS and CDR2 YFSETQ. There are 15 residues in the CDR3. V shed 4 bases and J shed 6 bases, with 19 bases lying between them. The CDR3 spells CASSRLGEGISEAFF. The CDR3 DNA follows: TGCGCCAGCAGCCGGCTTGGGGAAGGGATCTCTGAAGCTTTCTTT.

The J gene is TRBJ1-3, the V gene TRBV28, with a tentative D call TRBD1 (6 bases). The CDR3 consists of 15 residues. The germline V gene has CDR1 MDHEN and CDR2 SYDVKM. The ends were cut back, 1 base at V and 4 bases at J, with 11 bases in the middle. CDR3 region: CASSLYRQAGNTIYF. The CDR3 DNA reads TGTGCCAGCAGTTTATACCGACAGGCCGGAAACACCATATATTTT.

V gene TRBV19 combines with J gene TRBJ1-5; 7 bases align to TRBD1. CDR3 length: 15 residues. CDR1 is LNHDA, CDR2 SQIVND, per germline (reference sequence). J lost 2 bases, V lost 8 bases, and 9 bases had no gene match. Here the CDR3 DNA reads TGTGCCAGTCAGGGGGGGGACACCGGCAATCAGCCCCAGCATTTT. Its translation is CASQGGDTGNQPQHF.

J is TRBJ1-2 and V is TRBV28; D ambiguous. Germline V gene data show CDR1 as MDHEN and CDR2 as SYDVKM. This CDR3 has 14 amino acids. The V gene lost 2 bases and the J gene lost 0 bases, with 7 bases spanning the gap. In nucleotides, the CDR3 is TGTGCCAGCAGTTTAGGGCGAACTAACTATGGCTACACCTTC. Its protein product is CASSLGRTNYGYTF.

The chain recombines TRBV28 with TRBJ1-2, with D unclear. V was pared by 5 bases and J by 2 bases, with 12 bases between. This CDR3 comprises 14 residues. Looked up from germline, CDR1 is MDHEN and CDR2 is SYDVKM. As DNA, the CDR3 is TGTGCCAGCAGTCCTGGAGACCGCAACTATGGCTACACCTTC. This translates into CASSPGDRNYGYTF.

This chain connects TRBV6-5 to TRBJ2-1, with D perhaps given as TRBD1 or TRBD2 (6 bases each). CDR3 length: 15 residues. V lost 6 bases, J lost 9 bases, and 21 bases lay in between. CDR1 and CDR2 (germline): MNHEY, SVGAGI. The CDR3 is CASSPGVQGQAEQFF. CDR3 sequence (DNA): TGTGCCAGCAGCCCGGGAGTACAGGGTCAGGCTGAGCAGTTCTTC.

The CDR3 sequence is CASRGSGYGNEKLFF. The DNA for the CDR3 is TGTGCCAGCAGGGGATCAGGGTATGGGAATGAAAAACTGTTTTTT. The rearrangement links TRBV28 to TRBJ1-4; D is perhaps TRBD1 (5 bases). The germline gives CDR1 MDHEN, CDR2 SYDVKM. This CDR3 is 15 amino acids long. V lost 6 bases and J 5 bases, leaving 16 bases between the germline ends.

This chain links TRBV25-1 with TRBJ1-2, with D possibly matching TRBD1 (5 bases). The CDR3 consists of 13 residues. Germline lookup yields CDR1 MGHDK and CDR2 SYGVNS. The V gene lost 4 bases and the J gene lost 4 bases, with 10 bases spanning the gap. This chain's CDR3 is CASSAGLVYGYTF. As DNA, the CDR3 is TGTGCCAGCAGTGCAGGGCTCGTCTATGGCTACACCTTC.

Written as DNA, the CDR3 is TGTGCCAGTAGTACCTACAGAAGCCCAAGGACTGAAGCTTTCTTT. It codes for CASSTYRSPRTEAFF. This chain joins TRBV19 and TRBJ1-1; D gene uncertain. Germline CDR1 and CDR2: LNHDA and SQIVND (reference sequence). Trimming removed 4 bases from V and 5 bases from J, with 17 bases in between. This CDR3 comprises 15 residues.

The chain is built from TRBV7-2 and TRBJ2-5, with a tentative D call TRBD2 (5 bases). Trimming stripped 1 base from V and 5 bases from J, with 14 bases between. CDR1 is SGHTA, CDR2 FQGNSA, per germline. CDR3 size: 15 residues. The CDR3 is CASSLDGIVRETQYF. The CDR3 DNA reads as TGTGCCAGCAGCTTAGACGGGATTGTAAGGGAGACCCAGTACTTC.

The gene calls are TRBV27 and TRBJ2-7; no reliable D call. Germline CDR1 MNHEY, CDR2 SMNVEV (reference sequence). V gave up 6 bases and J gave up 6 bases, with 12 bases separating them. This CDR3 spans 12 amino acids. CDR3 sequence: CASSFNSGEQYF. DNA of the CDR3: TGTGCCAGCAGCTTCAACTCTGGCGAGCAGTACTTC.

The chain joins TRBV9 to TRBJ1-5; a possible D gene is TRBD1 (5 bases). Germline loops: CDR1 SGDLS, CDR2 YYNGEE. V was clipped by 3 bases and J by 3 bases, with 10 bases between them. CDR3 size: 14 residues. The CDR3 DNA follows: TGTGCCAGCAGCGCCTCAGGGCCCAATCAGCCCCAGCATTTT. Translating it yields CASSASGPNQPQHF.

V usage is TRBV11-1 and J usage is TRBJ2-1; D not certain. Germline V CDR1 and CDR2: SGHAT, FQDESV (reference sequence). V was clipped by 2 bases and J by 0 bases, with 2 bases between them. The CDR3 is made up of 13 amino acids. The CDR3 region is CASSLSSYNEQFF. As DNA, the CDR3 is TGTGCCAGCAGCTTATCCTCCTACAATGAGCAGTTCTTC.

The gene calls are TRBV5-1 and TRBJ2-5, with TRBD1 identical over 10 bases. The length of the CDR3 is 14 residues. V shed 7 bases, J shed 3 bases, and the junction held 6 bases outside the gene matches. The germline gives CDR1 SGHRS, CDR2 YFSETQ. The CDR3 loop is CASEPTGGEETQYF. The CDR3 nucleotides are TGCGCCAGCGAACCGACAGGGGGCGAAGAGACCCAGTACTTC.

The chain combines TRBV5-8 with TRBJ2-3; no reliable D call. In germline, CDR1 is SGHTS, CDR2 YDEGEE. The V end lost 0 bases, the J end lost 0 bases, and 11 bases lay between the germline ends. CDR3 length: 16 amino acids. For the CDR3, the DNA is TGTGCCAGCAGCTTGGGGCAAACGATAAGCACAGATACGCAGTATTTT. Protein product: CASSLGQTISTDTQYF.

The rearrangement uses TRBV5-1 and TRBJ2-1; TRBD2 matches at 11 bases. The junction had 1 base not matched to a gene; V was cut back by 1 base and J by 7 bases. The CDR3 is 14 amino acids. The V gene's germline CDR1 is SGHRS and CDR2 YFSETQ. CDR3 coding DNA: TGCGCCAGCAGCTTGACTAGCGGGAGTAATGAGCAGTTCTTC. Translated: CASSLTSGSNEQFF.

This chain's CDR3 is CASSLEGSWNTGELFF. The DNA of the CDR3 is TGTGCCAGCAGTTTAGAGGGTAGTTGGAACACCGGGGAGCTGTTTTTT. The chain links TRBV27 to TRBJ2-2, with D perhaps matching TRBD2 (5 bases). Deletions cut 2 bases from V and 1 base from J, with 11 bases between. The CDR3 sequence is 16 residues long. Per germline, CDR1 MNHEY and CDR2 SMNVEV (reference sequence).

This clone was detected only once. The CDR3 region is CASSDGPQETQYF. CDR3 nucleotides: TGTGCCAGCAGTGACGGCCCCCAAGAGACCCAGTACTTC. The chain carries TRBV6-4 and TRBJ2-5; D not resolved. V lost 2 bases and J 1 base, leaving 5 bases between the germline ends. This CDR3 contains 13 residues. CDR1 and CDR2 (germline): MRHNA, SNTAGT.

The V gene is TRBV27, the J gene TRBJ2-1; D unresolved. Trimming removed 4 bases at V and 0 bases at J, with 10 bases between. This CDR3 contains 15 residues. From germline, CDR1 is MNHEY and CDR2 SMNVEV (reference sequence). The CDR3 protein is CASSSDRSSYNEQFF. CDR3 coding DNA: TGTGCCAGCAGTTCGGACCGTAGCTCCTACAATGAGCAGTTCTTC.

The chain employs TRBV9 and TRBJ2-1, with 7 positions matching TRBD1. The CDR3 contains 16 residues. Germline trimming cut 1 base from V and 5 bases from J; bases unmatched to any gene: 9. Per germline, CDR1 SGDLS and CDR2 YYNGEE. The CDR3 sequence is CASSVRVTGTHNEQFF. Here the CDR3 DNA reads TGTGCCAGCAGCGTACGGGTGACAGGGACCCACAATGAGCAGTTCTTC.

V usage is TRBV5-1 and J usage is TRBJ1-2; 12 nucleotides match TRBD1. The CDR3 contains 13 residues. V gave up 3 bases and J gave up 8 bases; unmatched junction bases: 2. The germline V gene has CDR1 SGHRS and CDR2 YFSETQ. The CDR3 nucleotides read TGCGCCAGCAGCTCCGGGACAGGGGGCGGCTACACCTTC. Its translation: CASSSGTGGGYTF.

V is TRBV19 and J is TRBJ1-2; the D gene is possibly TRBD1 (5 bases). The ends were cut back, 10 bases at V and 0 bases at J, with 15 bases in the middle. The CDR3 extends over 14 amino acids. Per germline, CDR1 LNHDA and CDR2 SQIVND (reference sequence). The CDR3 DNA reads as TGTGCCACCCGCCCGGGGACTGCTAACTATGGCTACACCTTC. Amino acid sequence: CATRPGTANYGYTF.

This clone showed up just once. This chain joins TRBV27 and TRBJ2-7, with 10 nucleotides matching TRBD2. CDR1 is MNHEY, CDR2 SMNVEV, per germline (reference sequence). This CDR3 contains 15 residues. Trimming cost V 5 bases and J 7 bases; bases outside gene matches: 11. DNA of the CDR3: TGTGCCAGCAGTCCTGGGCTAGCGGGGGTTCGGGAGCAGTACTTC. Translated, it gives CASSPGLAGVREQYF.

The gene calls are TRBV7-6 and TRBJ2-6; D unclear. The CDR3 contains 15 residues. From germline, CDR1 is SGHVS and CDR2 FNYEAQ. The V end was cut by 5 bases, the J end by 5 bases, with 13 bases between. Here the CDR3 reads CASSPRFLRANVLTF. The DNA for the CDR3 is TGTGCCAGCAGCCCCCGTTTTTTGCGGGCCAACGTCCTGACTTTC.

This clone has just one count. This rearrangement joins TRBV6-5 to TRBJ2-5; D gene ambiguous. V was pared by 6 bases and J by 2 bases, with 7 bases between. The CDR3 runs to 12 residues. Germline CDR1 reads MNHEY; CDR2 reads SVGAGI. Here the CDR3 reads CASSLDQETQYF. Here the CDR3 DNA reads TGTGCCAGCAGCCTCGATCAAGAGACCCAGTACTTC.